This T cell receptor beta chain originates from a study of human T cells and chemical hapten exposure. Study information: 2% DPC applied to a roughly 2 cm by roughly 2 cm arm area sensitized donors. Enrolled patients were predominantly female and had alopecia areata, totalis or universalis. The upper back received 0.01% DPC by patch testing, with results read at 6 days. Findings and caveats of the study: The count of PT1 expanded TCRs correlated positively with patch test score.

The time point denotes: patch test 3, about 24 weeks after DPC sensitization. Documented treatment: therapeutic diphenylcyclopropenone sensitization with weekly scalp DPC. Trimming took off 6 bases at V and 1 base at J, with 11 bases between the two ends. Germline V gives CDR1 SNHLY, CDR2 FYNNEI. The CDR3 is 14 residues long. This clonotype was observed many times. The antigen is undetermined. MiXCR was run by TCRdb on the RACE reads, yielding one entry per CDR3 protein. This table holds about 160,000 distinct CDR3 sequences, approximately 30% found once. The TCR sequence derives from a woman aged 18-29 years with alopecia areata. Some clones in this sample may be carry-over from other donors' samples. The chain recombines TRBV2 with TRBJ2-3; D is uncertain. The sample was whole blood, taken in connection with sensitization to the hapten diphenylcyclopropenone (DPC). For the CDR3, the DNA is TGTGCCAGCAGCGCTGACCTGGGCACAGATACGCAGTATTTT. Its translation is CASSADLGTDTQYF.